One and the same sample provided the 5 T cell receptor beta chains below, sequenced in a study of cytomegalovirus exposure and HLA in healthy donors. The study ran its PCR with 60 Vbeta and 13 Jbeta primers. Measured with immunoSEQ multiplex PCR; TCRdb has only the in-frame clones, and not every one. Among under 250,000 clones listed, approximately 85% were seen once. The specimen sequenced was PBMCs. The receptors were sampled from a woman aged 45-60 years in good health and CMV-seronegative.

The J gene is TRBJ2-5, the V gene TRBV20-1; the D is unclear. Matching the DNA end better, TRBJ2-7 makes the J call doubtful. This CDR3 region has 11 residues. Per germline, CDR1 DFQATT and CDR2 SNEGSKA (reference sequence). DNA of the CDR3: TGCAGTGCTGGGCTAAATTACGAGCAGTACTTC. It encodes CSAGLNYEQYF.

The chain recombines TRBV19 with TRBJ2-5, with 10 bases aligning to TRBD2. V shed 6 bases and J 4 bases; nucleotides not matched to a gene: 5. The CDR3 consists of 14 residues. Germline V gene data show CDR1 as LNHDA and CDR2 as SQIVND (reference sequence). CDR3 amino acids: CASRLAGGGETQYF. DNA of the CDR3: TGTGCCAGTAGGTTAGCGGGAGGAGGAGAGACCCAGTACTTC.

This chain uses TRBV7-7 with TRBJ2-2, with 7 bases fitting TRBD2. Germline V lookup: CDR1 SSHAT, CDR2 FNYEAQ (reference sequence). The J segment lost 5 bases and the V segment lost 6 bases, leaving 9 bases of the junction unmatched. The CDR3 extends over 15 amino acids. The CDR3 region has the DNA TGTGCCAGCAGACCAGCAAGCGGGGCAACCGGGGAGCTGTTTTTT. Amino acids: CASRPASGATGELFF.

As DNA, the CDR3 is TGTGCCAGCAGCGTAGCTGGGAGGGGCAGCACAGATACGCAGTATTTT. Protein: CASSVAGRGSTDTQYF. The chain couples TRBV9 to TRBJ2-3; 7 bases map to TRBD2. Unmatched junction bases numbered 4, after V lost 0 bases and J lost 0 bases. In germline, CDR1 is SGDLS, CDR2 YYNGEE. The CDR3 contains 16 residues.

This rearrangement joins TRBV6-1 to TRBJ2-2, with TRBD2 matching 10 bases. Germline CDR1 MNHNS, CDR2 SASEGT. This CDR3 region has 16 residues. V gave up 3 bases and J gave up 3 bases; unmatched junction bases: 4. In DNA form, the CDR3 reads TGTGCCAGCAGTGAGGGACTAGCGTCCTACACCGGGGAGCTGTTTTTT. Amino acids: CASSEGLASYTGELFF.